This T cell receptor (beta chain) was documented in a study of T-cell reconstitution after alpha-beta-depleted transplantation in children. Preparation of the TCRbeta library was carried out with unique molecular identifiers. TCRdb called the PCR reads again in MiXCR, with one record for every CDR3 protein. The repertoire consists of more than 200,000 distinct CDR3 sequences, with more than 20% occurring once and the leading ten covering about 2.6%. Looked up from germline, CDR1 is LNHDA and CDR2 is SQIVND (reference sequence). The CDR3 covers 12 residues. V lost 1 base and J 9 bases, leaving 7 bases between the germline ends.

The sequence came from a girl aged 2 to 10 with Fanconi anemia, due to receive a stem cell transplant. The material was PBMCs, obtained before TCRalphabeta/CD19-depleted stem cell transplant. This chain joins TRBV19 and TRBJ2-1; no definite D call. The CDR3: CASSIGSPEQFF. CDR3 nucleotides: TGTGCCAGTAGTATAGGGTCTCCTGAGCAGTTCTTC.